This T cell receptor (beta chain) was documented in a study of T cell repertoires in cytomegalovirus infection. TCRdb redid the calling of the reads with MiXCR, one entry per CDR3 protein. The repertoire holds about 830,000 distinct CDR3 sequences, with about 33% as singletons. Regarding this clonotype: Its specificity is unknown.

The clonotype was recovered from a human donor in good health (CMV status not recorded). Some clones in this sample may be carry-over from other donors' samples. Here the sequenced sample was cultured CD8+ T cells from PBMCs, taken from culture after CMV antigen stimulation.

DNA of the CDR3: TGTGCCAGCAGCCGCTCAATGACAGGGGGCATTGAAAAACTGTTTTTT. This sequence encodes CASSRSMTGGIEKLFF. The chain recombines TRBV6-8 with TRBJ1-4, with TRBD1 identical over 10 bases. There are 16 residues in the CDR3. The V segment lost 6 bases and the J segment 7 bases; nucleotides outside the gene matches: 11. Germline V gene sequence: CDR1 MNHGY, CDR2 SAAAGT.